The 4 T cell receptor beta chains given below trace back to one sample, sequenced in a study of CD8+ T cells in alopecia areata. Described treatment: oral pan-JAK inhibitor, 5-10 mg twice daily. Extracted RNA was reverse transcribed into cDNA, the sequencing template. Only in-frame clones appear in the TCRdb table, and some are missing; sequencing was by immunoSEQ multiplex PCR. The sample lists some 100,000 clones, 60% occurring once. This sample comprised CD8+ T cells sorted from blood, obtained between weeks 55 and 65, from a patient treated with tofacitinib. The receptor source for this set is a human donor with alopecia areata.

This clone turned up a few times. V and J are TRBV2 and TRBJ2-3, with D possibly matching TRBD1 (5 bases). Germline lookup yields CDR1 SNHLY and CDR2 FYNNEI. The CDR3 runs 15 residues. Deletions cut 4 bases from V and 2 bases from J, with 13 bases between. The CDR3 here is CASSGGYHPTDTQYF. CDR3 DNA: TGTGCCAGCAGTGGGGGCTACCACCCCACAGATACGCAGTATTTT.

V usage is TRBV6-5 and J usage is TRBJ1-2; no reliable D call. Germline CDR1 and CDR2: MNHEY and SVGAGI. V was pared by 6 bases and J by 5 bases, with 10 bases between. The CDR3 runs 12 residues. The DNA for the CDR3 is TGTGCCAGCAGAGAACCATTTTATGGCTACACCTTC. Amino acid sequence: CASREPFYGYTF.

This clone was seen a few times. The chain employs TRBV10-3 and TRBJ1-1; D is undetermined. In germline, CDR1 is ENHRY, CDR2 SYGVKD. CDR3 length: 13 amino acids. The V gene lost 2 bases and the J gene lost 0 bases, with 4 bases spanning the gap. The CDR3 DNA follows: TGTGCCATCAGTGAGAAGGTGAACACTGAAGCTTTCTTT. It encodes CAISEKVNTEAFF.

The chain is built from TRBV15 and TRBJ1-1; possibly TRBD1 for D (5 bases). This CDR3 comprises 15 residues. Germline-derived CDR1 and CDR2 are LNHNV and YYDKDF (reference sequence). V shed 1 base and J shed 4 bases, with 13 bases lying between them. Here the CDR3 DNA reads TGTGCCACCAGCAGAGGAAGGGGTGGGGGCACTGAAGCTTTCTTT. As protein: CATSRGRGGGTEAFF.